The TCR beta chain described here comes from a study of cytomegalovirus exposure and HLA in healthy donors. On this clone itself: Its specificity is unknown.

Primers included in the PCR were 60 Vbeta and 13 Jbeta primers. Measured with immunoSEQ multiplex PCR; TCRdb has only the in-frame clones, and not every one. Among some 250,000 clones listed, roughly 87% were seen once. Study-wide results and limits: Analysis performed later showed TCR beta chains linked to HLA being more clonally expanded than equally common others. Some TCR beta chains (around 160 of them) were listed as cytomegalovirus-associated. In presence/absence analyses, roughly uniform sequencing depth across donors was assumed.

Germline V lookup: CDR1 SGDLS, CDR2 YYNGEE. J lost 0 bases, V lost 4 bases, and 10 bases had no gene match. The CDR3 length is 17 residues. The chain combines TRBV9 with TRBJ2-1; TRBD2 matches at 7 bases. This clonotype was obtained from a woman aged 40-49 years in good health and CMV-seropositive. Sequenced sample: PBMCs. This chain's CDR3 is CASSPPGRTSSYNEQFF. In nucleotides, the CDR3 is TGTGCCAGCAGCCCTCCGGGGAGGACTAGCTCCTACAATGAGCAGTTCTTC.